This TCR beta chain came from a study of blood T cell repertoires in COVID-19. Turning to the study itself: Sources were T cells, B-cell-depleted T cells, or PBMCs; the material itself was cDNA or gDNA.

TCRdb's table, derived via immunoSEQ multiplex PCR, lists solely in-frame clones and lacks some. In the table there are some 180,000 clones, 75% to 85% of which are singletons. Comment on this clone: A junction boundary mismatches the germline segment, possibly from a read error.

The receptor's source is a human donor in a cohort sampled during active COVID-19. The sample comprised peripheral blood.

CDR3 nucleotide sequence: TGTGCCAGCAGTTCGGACAGGTTCGAATCCTTC. This encodes CASSSDRFESF. The genes are TRBV28 and TRBJ1-2; 7 bases fit TRBD1. Germline V gene sequence: CDR1 MDHEN, CDR2 SYDVKM. The CDR3 spans 11 residues.